The T cell receptor (beta chain) under discussion was sequenced for a study of OX40 agonist ivuxolimab in advanced cancers. Per the germline V gene, CDR1 is SGHTA and CDR2 is FQGNSA. The ends were cut back, 5 bases at V and 4 bases at J, with 6 bases in the middle. CDR3 length equals 13 residues. Points from the study as a whole: CD8+ T cells (on average) carried more expanded clones than CD4+ T cells.

A word on this clone: Its specificity is unknown.

Generated by immunoSEQ multiplex PCR, the TCRdb table keeps only in-frame clones and is missing some. The sample holds around 34,000 clones, 81% seen once. The chain is built from TRBV7-2 and TRBJ2-6; D is possibly TRBD1 (6 bases). The sequencing used CD4+ or CD8+ T cells sorted from blood, collected in a trial of the OX40 agonist ivuxolimab. The source of this sequence is an adult with an advanced solid tumor such as melanoma, head and neck, liver or kidney cancer. In nucleotides, the CDR3 is TGTGCCAGCAGCCAGGGGGGGGCCAACGTCCTGACTTTC. Amino acid sequence: CASSQGGANVLTF.